This T cell receptor (beta chain) was sequenced in a study of blood T cell repertoires in COVID-19. Study-level background: Nucleic acid was either cDNA or gDNA, and it came from T cells, B-cell-depleted T cells, or PBMCs.

Followed over time, Seattle patients had been enrolled while infection was active. Original processing methods: Amplification of reference gene primers provided the estimated nucleated cell counts. The method was immunoSEQ multiplex PCR; TCRdb's version includes in-frame clones alone and lacks a portion of them. V and J calls and clone size come straight from that table; D and trimming were deduced from the DNA. The repertoire holds 300,000 to 450,000 clones, with roughly 87% as singletons. Germline CDR1 reads SGHNT; CDR2 reads YYREEE (reference sequence). The CDR3 has 15 amino acids. V lost 4 bases and J lost 2; bases outside the gene matches: 6.

Specimen: peripheral blood. The chain joins TRBV5-4 to TRBJ2-1, with 7 bases matching TRBD1. The sequence derives from a woman in her fifties or sixties with COVID-19, enrolled during active disease. DNA for the CDR3: TGTGCCAGCAGCCCACTGACAGGGACCTACAATGAGCAGTTCTTC. This translates into CASSPLTGTYNEQFF.